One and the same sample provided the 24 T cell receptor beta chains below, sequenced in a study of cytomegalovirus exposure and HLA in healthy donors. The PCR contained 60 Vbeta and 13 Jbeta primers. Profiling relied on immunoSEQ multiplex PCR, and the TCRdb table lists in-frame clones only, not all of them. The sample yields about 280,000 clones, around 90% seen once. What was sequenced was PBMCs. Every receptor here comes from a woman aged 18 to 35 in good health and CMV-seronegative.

The CDR3 is CASSQDNSNYGYTF. The DNA of the CDR3 is TGTGCCAGCAGCCAAGACAACAGCAACTATGGCTACACCTTC. This chain connects TRBV4-2 to TRBJ1-2; no reliable D call. The V gene lost 0 bases and the J gene lost 2 bases, with 7 bases spanning the gap. The CDR3 is 14 amino acids. Germline lookup yields CDR1 LGHNA and CDR2 YNFKEQ.

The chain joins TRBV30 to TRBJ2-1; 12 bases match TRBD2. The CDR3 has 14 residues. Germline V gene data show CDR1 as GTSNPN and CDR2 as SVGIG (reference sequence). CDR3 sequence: CSSGRLAGDSEQFF. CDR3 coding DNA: TGTTCTTCTGGGAGACTAGCGGGGGACAGTGAGCAGTTCTTC.

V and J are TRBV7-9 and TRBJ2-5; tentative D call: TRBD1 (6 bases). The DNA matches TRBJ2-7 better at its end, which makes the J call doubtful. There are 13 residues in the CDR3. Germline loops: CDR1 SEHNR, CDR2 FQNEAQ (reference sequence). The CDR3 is CASSLGSGDEQYF. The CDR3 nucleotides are TGTGCCAGCAGCTTAGGGTCAGGGGACGAGCAGTACTTC.

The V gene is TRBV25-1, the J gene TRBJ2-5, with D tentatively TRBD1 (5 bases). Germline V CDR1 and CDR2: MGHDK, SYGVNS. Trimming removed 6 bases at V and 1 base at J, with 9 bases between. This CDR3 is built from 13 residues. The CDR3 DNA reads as TGTGCCAGCAGCGCAGGGTTCCAAGAGACCCAGTACTTC. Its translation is CASSAGFQETQYF.

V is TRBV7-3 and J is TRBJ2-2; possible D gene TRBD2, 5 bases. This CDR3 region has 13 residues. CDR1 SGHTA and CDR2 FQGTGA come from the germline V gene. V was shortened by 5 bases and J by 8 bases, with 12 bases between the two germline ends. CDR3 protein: CASSPRASGELFF. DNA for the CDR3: TGTGCCAGCAGCCCGCGGGCTTCAGGGGAGCTGTTTTTT.

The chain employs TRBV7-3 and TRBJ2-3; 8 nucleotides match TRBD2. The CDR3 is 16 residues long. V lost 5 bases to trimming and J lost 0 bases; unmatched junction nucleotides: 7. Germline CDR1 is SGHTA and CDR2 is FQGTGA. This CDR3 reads CASSPRLATSTDTQYF. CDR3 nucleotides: TGTGCCAGCAGCCCTCGACTAGCGACTAGCACAGATACGCAGTATTTT.

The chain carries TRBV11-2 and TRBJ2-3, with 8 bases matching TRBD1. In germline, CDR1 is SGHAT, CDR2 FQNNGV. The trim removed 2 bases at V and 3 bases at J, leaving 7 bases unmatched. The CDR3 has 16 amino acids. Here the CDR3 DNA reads TGTGCCAGCAGCTTAAATGGCAGGGGGCCAACAGATACGCAGTATTTT. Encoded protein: CASSLNGRGPTDTQYF.

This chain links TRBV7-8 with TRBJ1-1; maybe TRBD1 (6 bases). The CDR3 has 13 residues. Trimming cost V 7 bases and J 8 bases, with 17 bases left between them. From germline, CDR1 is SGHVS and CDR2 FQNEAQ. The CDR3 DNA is TGTGCCAGCACCATTAGGGGGTCGGCGGAAGCTTTCTTT. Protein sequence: CASTIRGSAEAFF.

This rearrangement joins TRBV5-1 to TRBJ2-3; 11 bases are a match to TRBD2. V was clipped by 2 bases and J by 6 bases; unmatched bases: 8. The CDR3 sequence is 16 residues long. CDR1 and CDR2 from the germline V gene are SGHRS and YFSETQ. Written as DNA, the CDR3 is TGCGCCAGCAGCTTTGGGACTAGCGGAGGAGTGGATACGCAGTATTTT. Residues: CASSFGTSGGVDTQYF. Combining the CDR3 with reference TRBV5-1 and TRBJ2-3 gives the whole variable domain KAGVTQTPRYLIKTRGQQVTLSCSPISGHRSVSWYQQTPGQGLQFLFEYFSETQRNKGNFPGRFSGRQFSNSRSEMNVSTLELGDSALYLCASSFGTSGGVDTQYFGPGTRLTVL.

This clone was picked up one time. The CDR3 DNA reads as TGTGCTAGTGGATTTAGCGGGGGGCTAACATTGACCTACGAGCAGTACTTC. Protein product: CASGFSGGLTLTYEQYF. The rearrangement uses TRBV12-5 and TRBJ2-7; the match to TRBD2 covers 10 bases. This CDR3 has 17 residues. The V segment lost 6 bases and the J segment 2 bases; nucleotides outside the gene matches: 13. Germline V gives CDR1 LGHNT, CDR2 FRNRAP.

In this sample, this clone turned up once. CDR3 sequence (DNA): TGCGCCAGCAGCCAAGACAGGGGGACTTCCTACGAGCAGTACTTC. It codes for CASSQDRGTSYEQYF. The rearrangement links TRBV4-1 to TRBJ2-7; D is perhaps TRBD1 (7 bases). Trimming left V 0 bases short and J 1 base short, with 10 bases between. The CDR3 extends over 15 amino acids. In germline, CDR1 is MGHRA, CDR2 YSYEKL.

The CDR3 loop is CASSYGPGVRGTEAFF. The CDR3 DNA reads as TGTGCCAGCAGTTATGGGCCCGGGGTCAGAGGCACTGAAGCTTTCTTT. The rearrangement links TRBV6-5 to TRBJ1-1; D call uncertain. V gave up 3 bases and J gave up 4 bases, with 18 bases separating them. The germline V gene has CDR1 MNHEY and CDR2 SVGAGI. There are 16 residues in the CDR3.

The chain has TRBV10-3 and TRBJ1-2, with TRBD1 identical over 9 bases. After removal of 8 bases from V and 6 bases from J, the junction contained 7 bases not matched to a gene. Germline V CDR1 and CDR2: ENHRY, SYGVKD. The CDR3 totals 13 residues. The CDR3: CAISATGGDGYTF. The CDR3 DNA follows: TGTGCCATCTCAGCAACAGGGGGCGATGGCTACACCTTC.

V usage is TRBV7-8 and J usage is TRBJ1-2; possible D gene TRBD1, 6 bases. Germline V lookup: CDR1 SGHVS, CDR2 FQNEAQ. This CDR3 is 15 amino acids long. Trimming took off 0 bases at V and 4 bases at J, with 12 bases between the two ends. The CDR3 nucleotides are TGTGCCAGCAGCTTAGCCGGAGGACAGCCCTATGGCTACACCTTC. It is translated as CASSLAGGQPYGYTF.

For the CDR3, the DNA is TGTGCCAGCCCCTTGGGAGAGAACACTGAAGCTTTCTTT. As protein: CASPLGENTEAFF. The rearrangement joins TRBV6-4 to TRBJ1-1; D is uncertain. V dropped 8 bases and J dropped 1 base, with 11 bases sitting between them. This CDR3 comprises 13 residues. The V gene's germline CDR1 is MRHNA and CDR2 SNTAGT.

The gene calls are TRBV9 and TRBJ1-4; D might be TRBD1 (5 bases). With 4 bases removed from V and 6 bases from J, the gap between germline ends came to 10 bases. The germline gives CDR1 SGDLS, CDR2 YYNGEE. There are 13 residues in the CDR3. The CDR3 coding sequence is TGTGCCAGCAGCTCGGGGGGGGATGAAAAACTGTTTTTT. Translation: CASSSGGDEKLFF.

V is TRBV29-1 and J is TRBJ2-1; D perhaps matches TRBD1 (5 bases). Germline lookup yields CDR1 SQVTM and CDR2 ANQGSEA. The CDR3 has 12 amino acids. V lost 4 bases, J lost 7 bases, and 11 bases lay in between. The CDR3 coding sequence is TGCAGCGTTGGAGTAGGGGTAAATGAGCAGTTCTTC. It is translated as CSVGVGVNEQFF.

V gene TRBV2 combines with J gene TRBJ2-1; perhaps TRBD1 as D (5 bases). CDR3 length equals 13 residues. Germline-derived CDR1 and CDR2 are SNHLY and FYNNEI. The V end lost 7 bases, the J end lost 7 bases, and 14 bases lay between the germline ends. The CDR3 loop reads CASTTDRGNEQFF. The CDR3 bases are TGTGCCAGCACTACAGACAGAGGAAATGAGCAGTTCTTC.

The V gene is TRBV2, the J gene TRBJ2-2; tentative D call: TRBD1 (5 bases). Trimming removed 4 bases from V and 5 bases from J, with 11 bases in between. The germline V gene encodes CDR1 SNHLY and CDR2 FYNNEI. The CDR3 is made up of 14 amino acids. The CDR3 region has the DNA TGTGCCAGCAGTGGGGCAGGGAATACCGGGGAGCTGTTTTTT. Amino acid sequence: CASSGAGNTGELFF.

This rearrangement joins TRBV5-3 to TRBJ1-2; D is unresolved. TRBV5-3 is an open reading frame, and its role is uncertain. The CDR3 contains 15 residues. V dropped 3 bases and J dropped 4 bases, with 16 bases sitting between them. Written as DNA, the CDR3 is TGTGCCAGAAGCTCCCTTAATCCAAGAGGCTATGGCTACACCTTC. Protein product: CARSSLNPRGYGYTF.

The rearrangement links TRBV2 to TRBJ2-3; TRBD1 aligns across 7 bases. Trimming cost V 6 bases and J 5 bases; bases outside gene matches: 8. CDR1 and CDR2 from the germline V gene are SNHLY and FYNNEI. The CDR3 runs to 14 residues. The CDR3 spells CASSYDRVGDTQYF. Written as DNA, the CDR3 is TGTGCCAGCAGCTACGACAGGGTGGGAGATACGCAGTATTTT.

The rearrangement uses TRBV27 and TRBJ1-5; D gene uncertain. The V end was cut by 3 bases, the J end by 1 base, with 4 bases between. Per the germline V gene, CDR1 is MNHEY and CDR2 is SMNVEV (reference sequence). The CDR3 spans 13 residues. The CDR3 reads CASSFVSNQPQHF. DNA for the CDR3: TGTGCCAGCAGTTTCGTGAGCAATCAGCCCCAGCATTTT.

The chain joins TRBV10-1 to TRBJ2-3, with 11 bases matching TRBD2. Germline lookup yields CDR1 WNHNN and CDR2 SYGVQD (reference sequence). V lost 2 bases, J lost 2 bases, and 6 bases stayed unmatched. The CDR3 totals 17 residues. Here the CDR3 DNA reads TGCGCCAGCAGTGAGCCAACTAGCGGGGGAAACACAGATACGCAGTATTTT. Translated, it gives CASSEPTSGGNTDTQYF.

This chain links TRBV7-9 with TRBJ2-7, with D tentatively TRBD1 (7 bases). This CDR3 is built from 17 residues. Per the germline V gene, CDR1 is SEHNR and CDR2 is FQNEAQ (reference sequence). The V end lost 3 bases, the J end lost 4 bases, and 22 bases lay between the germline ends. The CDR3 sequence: CASSFTITGEARYEQYF. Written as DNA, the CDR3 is TGTGCCAGCAGCTTCACGATAACAGGGGAGGCTCGGTACGAGCAGTACTTC.